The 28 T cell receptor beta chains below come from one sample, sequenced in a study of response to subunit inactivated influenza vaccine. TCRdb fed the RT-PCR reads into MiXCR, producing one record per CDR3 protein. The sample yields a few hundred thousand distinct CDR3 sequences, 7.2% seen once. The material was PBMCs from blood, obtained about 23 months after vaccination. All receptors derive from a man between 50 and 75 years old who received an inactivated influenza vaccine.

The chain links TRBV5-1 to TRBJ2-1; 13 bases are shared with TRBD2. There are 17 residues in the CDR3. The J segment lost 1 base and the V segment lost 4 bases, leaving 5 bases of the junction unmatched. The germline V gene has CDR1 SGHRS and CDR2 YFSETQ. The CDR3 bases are TGCGCCAGCAGCGGAACTAGCGGGGGGGGTTCCTACAATGAGCAGTTCTTC. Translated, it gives CASSGTSGGGSYNEQFF.

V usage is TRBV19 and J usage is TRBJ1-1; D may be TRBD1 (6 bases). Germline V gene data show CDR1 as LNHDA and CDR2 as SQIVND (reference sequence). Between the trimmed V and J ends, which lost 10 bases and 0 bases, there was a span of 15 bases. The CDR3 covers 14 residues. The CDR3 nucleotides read TGTGCCACCAGGGGCGGACAAATGAACACTGAAGCTTTCTTT. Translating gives CATRGGQMNTEAFF.

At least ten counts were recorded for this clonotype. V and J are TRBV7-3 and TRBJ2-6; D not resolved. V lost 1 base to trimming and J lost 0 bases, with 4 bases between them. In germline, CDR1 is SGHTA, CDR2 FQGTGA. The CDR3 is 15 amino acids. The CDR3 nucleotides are TGTGCCAGCAGCTTAATGAGCTCTGGGGCCAACGTCCTGACTTTC. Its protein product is CASSLMSSGANVLTF. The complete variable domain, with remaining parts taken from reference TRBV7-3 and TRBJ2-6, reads GAGVSQTPSNKVTEKGKYVELRCDPISGHTALYWYRQSLGQGPEFLIYFQGTGAADDSGLPNDRFFAVRPEGSVSTLKIQRTERGDSAVYLCASSLMSSGANVLTFGAGSRLTVL.

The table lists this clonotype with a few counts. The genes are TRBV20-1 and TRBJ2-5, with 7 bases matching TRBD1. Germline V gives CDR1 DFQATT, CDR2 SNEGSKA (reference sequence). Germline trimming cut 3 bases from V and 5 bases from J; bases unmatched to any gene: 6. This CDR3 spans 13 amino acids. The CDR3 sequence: CSARDRFGETQYF. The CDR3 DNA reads TGCAGTGCTAGGGACAGGTTCGGGGAGACCCAGTACTTC.

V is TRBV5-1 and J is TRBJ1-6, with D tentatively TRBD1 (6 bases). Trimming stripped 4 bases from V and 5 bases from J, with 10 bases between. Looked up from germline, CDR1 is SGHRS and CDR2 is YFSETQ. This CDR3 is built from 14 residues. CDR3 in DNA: TGCGCCAGCAGCAAAGGACAGAATAATTCACCCCTCCACTTT. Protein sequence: CASSKGQNNSPLHF.

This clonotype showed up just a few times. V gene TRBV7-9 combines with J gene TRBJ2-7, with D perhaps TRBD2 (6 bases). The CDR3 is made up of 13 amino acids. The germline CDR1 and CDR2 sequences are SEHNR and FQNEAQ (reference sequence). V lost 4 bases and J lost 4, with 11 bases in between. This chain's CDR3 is CASSYGSLYEQYF. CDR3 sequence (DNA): TGTGCCAGCAGCTACGGGAGCCTTTACGAGCAGTACTTC.

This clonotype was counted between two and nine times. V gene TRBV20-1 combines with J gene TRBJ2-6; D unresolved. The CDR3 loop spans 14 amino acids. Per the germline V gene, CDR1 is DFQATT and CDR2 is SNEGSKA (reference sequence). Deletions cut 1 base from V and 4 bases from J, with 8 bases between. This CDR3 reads CSARVNPGANVLTF. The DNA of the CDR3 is TGCAGTGCTAGAGTCAACCCCGGGGCCAACGTCCTGACTTTC.

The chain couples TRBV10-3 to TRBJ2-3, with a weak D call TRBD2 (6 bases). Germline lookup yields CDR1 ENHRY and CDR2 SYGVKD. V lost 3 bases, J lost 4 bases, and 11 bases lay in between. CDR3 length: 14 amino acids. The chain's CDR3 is CAISDPGGPDTQYF. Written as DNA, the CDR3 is TGTGCCATCAGTGACCCAGGAGGGCCAGATACGCAGTATTTT.

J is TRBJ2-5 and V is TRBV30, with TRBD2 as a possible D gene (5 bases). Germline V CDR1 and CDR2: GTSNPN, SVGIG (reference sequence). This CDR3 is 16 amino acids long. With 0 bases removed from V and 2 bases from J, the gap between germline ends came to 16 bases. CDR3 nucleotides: TGTGCCTGGAGTGTAGGCGGGTCGGCAAAACAAGAGACCCAGTACTTC. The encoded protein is CAWSVGGSAKQETQYF.

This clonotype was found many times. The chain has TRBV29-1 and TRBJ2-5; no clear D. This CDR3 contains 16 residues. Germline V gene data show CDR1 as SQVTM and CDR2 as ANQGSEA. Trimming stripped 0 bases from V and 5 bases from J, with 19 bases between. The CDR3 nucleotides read TGCAGCGTTGAAGATTGGGAAAGTTCCTTGGGGGAGACCCAGTACTTC. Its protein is CSVEDWESSLGETQYF.

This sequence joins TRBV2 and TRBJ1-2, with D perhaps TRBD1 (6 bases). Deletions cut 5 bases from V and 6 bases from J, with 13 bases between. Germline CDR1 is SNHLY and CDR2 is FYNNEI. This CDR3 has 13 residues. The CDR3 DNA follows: TGTGCCAGCAGTAAAACAGGGCGGGATGGCTACACCTTC. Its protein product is CASSKTGRDGYTF.

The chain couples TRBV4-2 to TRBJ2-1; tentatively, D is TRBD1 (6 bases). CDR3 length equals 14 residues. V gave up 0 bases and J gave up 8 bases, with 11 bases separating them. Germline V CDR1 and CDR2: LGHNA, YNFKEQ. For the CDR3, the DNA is TGTGCCAGCAGCCAAGAGCAGGGGTTCGATGAGCAGTTCTTC. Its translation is CASSQEQGFDEQFF.

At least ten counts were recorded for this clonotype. The CDR3 reads CASSESLDGVRGTEAFF. The CDR3 DNA reads as TGTGCCAGCAGTGAATCGCTTGATGGGGTCCGAGGCACTGAAGCTTTCTTT. The genes are TRBV6-1 and TRBJ1-1; D is unclear. This CDR3 comprises 17 residues. Deletions cut 2 bases from V and 4 bases from J, with 20 bases between. Germline lookup yields CDR1 MNHNS and CDR2 SASEGT.

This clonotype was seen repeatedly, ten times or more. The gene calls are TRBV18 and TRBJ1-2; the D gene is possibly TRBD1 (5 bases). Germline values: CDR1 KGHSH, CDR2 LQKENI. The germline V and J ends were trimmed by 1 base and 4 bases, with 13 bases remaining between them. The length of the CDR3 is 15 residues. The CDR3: CASSPRQGPPYGYTF. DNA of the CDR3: TGTGCCAGCTCACCACGGCAGGGACCACCCTATGGCTACACCTTC.

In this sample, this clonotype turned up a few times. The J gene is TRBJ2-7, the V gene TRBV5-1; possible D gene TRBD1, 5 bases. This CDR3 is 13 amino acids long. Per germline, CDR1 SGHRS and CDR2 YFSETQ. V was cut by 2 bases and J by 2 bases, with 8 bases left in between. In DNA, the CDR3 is TGCGCCAGCAGCTTCGAACAGGCCTACGAGCAGTACTTC. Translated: CASSFEQAYEQYF.

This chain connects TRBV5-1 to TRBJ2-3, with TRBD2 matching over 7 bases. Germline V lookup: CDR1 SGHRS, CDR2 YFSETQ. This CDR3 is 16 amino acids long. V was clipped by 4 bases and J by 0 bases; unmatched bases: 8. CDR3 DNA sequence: TGCGCCAGCAGCACCTCGACTAGCAGAAGCACAGATACGCAGTATTTT. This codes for CASSTSTSRSTDTQYF.

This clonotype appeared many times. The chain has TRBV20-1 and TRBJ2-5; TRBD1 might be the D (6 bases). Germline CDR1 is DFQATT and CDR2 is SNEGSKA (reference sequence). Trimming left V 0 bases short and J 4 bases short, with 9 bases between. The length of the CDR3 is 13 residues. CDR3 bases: TGCAGTGCTAGAGATCCAGGGGTAGAGACCCAGTACTTC. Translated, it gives CSARDPGVETQYF.

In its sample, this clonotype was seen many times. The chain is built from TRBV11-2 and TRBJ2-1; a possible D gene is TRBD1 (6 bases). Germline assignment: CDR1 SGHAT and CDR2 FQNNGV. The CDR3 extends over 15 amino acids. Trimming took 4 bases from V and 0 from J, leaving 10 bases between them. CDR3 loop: CASSWGPDSYNEQFF. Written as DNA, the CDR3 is TGTGCCAGCAGCTGGGGGCCAGACTCCTACAATGAGCAGTTCTTC.

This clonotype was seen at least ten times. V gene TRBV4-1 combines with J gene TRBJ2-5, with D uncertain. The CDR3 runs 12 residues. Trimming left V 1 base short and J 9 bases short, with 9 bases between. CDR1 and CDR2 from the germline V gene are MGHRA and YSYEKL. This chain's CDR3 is CASSQGVWPQYF. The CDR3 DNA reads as TGCGCCAGCAGCCAAGGGGTTTGGCCCCAGTACTTC.

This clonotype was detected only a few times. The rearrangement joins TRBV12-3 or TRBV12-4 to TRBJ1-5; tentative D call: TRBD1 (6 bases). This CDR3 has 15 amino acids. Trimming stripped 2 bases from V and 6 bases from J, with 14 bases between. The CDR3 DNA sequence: TGTGCCAGCAGTTTATTCGGGGGGGCGAGTCAGCCCCAGCATTTT. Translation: CASSLFGGASQPQHF.

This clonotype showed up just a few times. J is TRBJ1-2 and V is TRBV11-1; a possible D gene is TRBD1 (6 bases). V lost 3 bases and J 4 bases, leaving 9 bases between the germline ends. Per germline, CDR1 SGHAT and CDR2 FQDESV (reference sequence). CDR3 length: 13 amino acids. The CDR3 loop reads CASSFGQSYGYTF. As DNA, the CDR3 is TGTGCCAGCAGCTTCGGACAGAGCTATGGCTACACCTTC.

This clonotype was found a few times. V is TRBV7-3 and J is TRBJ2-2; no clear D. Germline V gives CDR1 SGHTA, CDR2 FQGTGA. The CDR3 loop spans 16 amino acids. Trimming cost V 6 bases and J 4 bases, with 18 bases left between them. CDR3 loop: CASRATGQTLTGELFF. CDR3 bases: TGTGCCAGCAGGGCCACGGGTCAGACCCTCACCGGGGAGCTGTTTTTT.

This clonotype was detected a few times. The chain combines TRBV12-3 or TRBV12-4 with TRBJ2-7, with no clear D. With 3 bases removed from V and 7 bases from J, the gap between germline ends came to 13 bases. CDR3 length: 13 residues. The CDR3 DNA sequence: TGTGCCAGCAGTTTTGGGCAGCTGAGGGAGCAGTACTTC. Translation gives CASSFGQLREQYF.

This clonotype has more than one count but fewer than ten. CDR3 in amino acids: CASSYGRERGNTIYF. The DNA for the CDR3 is TGTGCCAGCAGTTACGGTCGGGAGCGTGGAAACACCATATATTTT. This chain uses TRBV6-2 or TRBV6-3 with TRBJ1-3; D gene ambiguous. The V and J ends lost 2 bases and 3 bases respectively, with 11 bases between them. CDR1 is MNHEY, CDR2 SVGEGT, per germline. This CDR3 region has 15 residues.

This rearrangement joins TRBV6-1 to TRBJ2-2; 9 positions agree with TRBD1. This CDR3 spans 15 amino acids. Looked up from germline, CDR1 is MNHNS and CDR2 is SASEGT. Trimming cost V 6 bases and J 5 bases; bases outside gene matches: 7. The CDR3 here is CASSRGQGLTGELFF. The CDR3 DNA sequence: TGTGCCAGCAGCCGGGGACAGGGATTAACCGGGGAGCTGTTTTTT.

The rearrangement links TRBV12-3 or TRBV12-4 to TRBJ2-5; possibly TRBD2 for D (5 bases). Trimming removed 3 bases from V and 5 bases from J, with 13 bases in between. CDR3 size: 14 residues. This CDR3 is CASSFEPSSETQYF. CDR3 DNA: TGTGCCAGCAGTTTTGAGCCTAGCTCGGAGACCCAGTACTTC.

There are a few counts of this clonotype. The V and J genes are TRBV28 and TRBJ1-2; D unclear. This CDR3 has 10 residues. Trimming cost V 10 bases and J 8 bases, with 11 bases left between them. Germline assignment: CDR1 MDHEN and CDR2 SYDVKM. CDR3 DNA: TGTGCCACCCTCTTGACGGGCTACACCTTC. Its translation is CATLLTGYTF.

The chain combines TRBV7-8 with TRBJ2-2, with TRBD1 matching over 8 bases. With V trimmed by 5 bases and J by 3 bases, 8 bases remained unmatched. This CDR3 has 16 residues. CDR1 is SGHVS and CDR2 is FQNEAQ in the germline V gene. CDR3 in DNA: TGTGCCAGCAGCCTTCGACAGGGGTCGGACACCGGGGAGCTGTTTTTT. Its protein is CASSLRQGSDTGELFF.